This T cell receptor (beta chain) was documented in a study of T cells in Graves' hyperthyroidism and ophthalmopathy. Study context: Pretreatment peripheral blood was obtained at initial diagnosis.

This clonotype was seen ten or more times. Fresh peripheral blood, 10 ml, was the source of the PBMCs. Germline assignment: CDR1 DFQATT and CDR2 SNEGSKA (reference sequence). With 5 bases clipped from V and 5 bases from J, the junction kept 20 bases outside the gene matches. The CDR3 is made up of 17 amino acids. Researchers took RNA transcripts and amplified the TCR beta CDR3 regions from them. Using the HTBI primer set, a first-round RT-PCR was run on the TCR CDR3. TCRdb passed the multiplex PCR reads through MiXCR, listing each CDR3 protein once. Of about 480,000 distinct CDR3 sequences in the sample, approximately 15% were seen once.

The chain combines TRBV20-1 with TRBJ2-5; 7 positions match TRBD1. Sequenced sample: blood. The sequence was collected from a woman in her late teens or twenties with Graves' hyperthyroidism. Here the CDR3 reads CSAHRDRAPLLMETQYF. As DNA, the CDR3 is TGCAGTGCTCACCGGGACAGAGCACCACTCCTCATGGAGACCCAGTACTTC.